This T cell receptor (beta chain) was identified in a study of prognosis after radiotherapy for stage I lung cancer. Study details: As radiotherapy, SBRT was administered in 3 to 5 fractions with a biologically effective dose of at least 100 Gy. Study-level findings and limits: Among patients who developed distant metastases, Shannon entropy after stereotactic body radiation therapy was lower.

The germline V gene has CDR1 DFQATT and CDR2 SNEGSKA (reference sequence). J was trimmed by 4 bases and V by 6 bases; bases with no gene match: 19. This CDR3 has 18 amino acids. From genomic DNA, two-round multiplex PCR was used to amplify TCR beta CDR3. Every TRBV and TRBJ gene had its own specific primer in first-round PCR. TCRdb reprocessed the multiplex PCR reads with MiXCR, giving one entry per CDR3 protein. The sample lists around 63,000 distinct CDR3 sequences; approximately 26% were seen once. At least ten counts were recorded for this clonotype. Its antigen is not known. The clonotype comes from a donor at least 50 years old with non-small cell lung cancer. V gene TRBV20-1 combines with J gene TRBJ2-3, with TRBD2 matching 10 bases. Sequencing was performed on PBMCs, taken before or after stereotactic body radiation therapy (not recorded which). The CDR3 sequence: CSAPPSGGSNLFPDTQYF. The CDR3 nucleotides are TGCAGTGCCCCTCCTAGCGGGGGTTCTAACCTATTCCCAGATACGCAGTATTTT.